This T cell receptor beta chain was retrieved from a study of tumour-infiltrating T cells in Burkitt lymphoma. Study information: The Burkitt lymphoma cohort spanned all epidemiological subtypes. Productive clonality predicted overall and progression-free survival.

Study results and limitations: Many Burkitt lymphoma patients shared several public clonotypes.

This clone was counted only a few times. Its antigen is still unknown. Produced via immunoSEQ multiplex PCR; TCRdb's table is partial and in-frame only. Among around 48,000 clones, around 32% were seen once, and the ten largest hold around 2.9%. The sample was tumor tissue. This clonotype originated in a human donor with Burkitt lymphoma.

Here the CDR3 reads CASSPVQPNQLNEQFF. The CDR3 nucleotides are TGTGCCAGCTCACCGGTTCAGCCTAACCAGTTGAATGAGCAGTTCTTC. This chain connects TRBV18 to TRBJ2-1; D call uncertain. The V end lost 3 bases, the J end lost 7 bases, and 19 bases lay between the germline ends. Germline CDR1 KGHSH, CDR2 LQKENI. The CDR3 is made up of 16 amino acids.